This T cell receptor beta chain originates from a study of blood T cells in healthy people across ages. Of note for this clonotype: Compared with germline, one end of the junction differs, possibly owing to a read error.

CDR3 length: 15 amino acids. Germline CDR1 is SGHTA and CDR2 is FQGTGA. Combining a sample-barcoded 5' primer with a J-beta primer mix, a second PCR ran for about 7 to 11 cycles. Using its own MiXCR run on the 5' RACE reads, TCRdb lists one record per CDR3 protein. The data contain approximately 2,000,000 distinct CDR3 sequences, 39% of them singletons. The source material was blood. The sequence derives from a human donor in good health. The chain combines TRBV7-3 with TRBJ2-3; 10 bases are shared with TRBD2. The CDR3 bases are TGTACCAGCAGCTTAACTAGCGGGGTGCAGGATACGCAGTATTTT. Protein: CTSSLTSGVQDTQYF.